This T cell receptor beta chain was recovered during a study of T cell responses to AZD1222 COVID-19 vaccine. Whole-study findings and limits: A mostly white British donor set with more females was recruited, and clonal diversity was possibly underestimated. AZD1222 recipients seropositive at baseline numbered only 6 or 7. Repertoires were sampled only after the peak T cell response.

Worth noting for this clone: No antigen is known for it.

Repertoires were generated with immunoSEQ multiplex PCR, while TCRdb's copy carries only in-frame clones and drops some. This table holds some 30,000 clones, under 90% found once. V shed 5 bases, J shed 4 bases, and the junction held 3 bases outside the gene matches. The CDR3 consists of 13 residues. CDR1 and CDR2 from the germline V gene are MNHEY and SMNVEV (reference sequence). The V call is TRBV27, the J call TRBJ1-2, with 8 bases lining up with TRBD1. The TCR originated in an adult who received the AZD1222 COVID-19 vaccine. The starting material was peripheral blood, obtained 28 days after the second AZD1222 dose. The CDR3: CASSTDRAYGYTF. The CDR3 DNA follows: TGTGCCAGCAGTACGGACAGGGCCTATGGCTACACCTTC.